This TCR beta chain was recorded in a study of tumor and adjacent non-tumor tissue in lung cancer listed by TCRdb under 2018. The study in broad terms: Of the cohort, 12 patients had adenocarcinoma, 2 had squamous cell carcinoma and 1 had small cell lung cancer. Among the roughly 15 patients, ages ranged from roughly 30 to 76 years, some ten were men and 5 were women, and disease was TNM stage I to III. Sequencing generated a total of about 130,000,000 productive TCRbeta reads, averaging around 4.2 million reads per sample. The study compared bulk TCRbeta repertoires between lung tumor tissue and matched distant non-tumor lung tissue from fewer than 18 lung cancer patients. For each patient, one tumor sample and one normal lung sample were taken, giving approximately 29 paired specimens that underwent TCRbeta CDR3 sequencing.

As for this clonotype: Its specific antigen is unknown. This could be a read error, since a much larger clone is one nucleotide away.

RNA was isolated from bulk, unsorted tissue, and RNA quality was assessed with a NanoDrop ND-1000 and an Agilent 2100. The normal lung samples consisted of distant non-tumor tissue collected more than 3 cm from the tumor edge. Newly diagnosed lung cancer patients without prior chemotherapy who had been admitted for thoracic surgery in China between August and November 2014 were enrolled as donors. Patients who had received previous radiotherapy or chemotherapy, or who had another concurrent cancer, were excluded from the study. Pieces of surgical tissue measuring 1-2 cm3 were kept in RNAlater solution and held at -80 degrees C until needed. Beyond this particular receptor, the publication reports: Because peripheral blood was not sequenced, blood TCRbeta repertoires in the lung cancer patients of the study were not examined. Tumor tissue showed significantly higher TCR diversity (inverse Simpson) than normal lung tissue, at 431.37 vs 166.20 (P = 0.0075, Mann-Whitney U test). Neither the sequencing platform nor unique molecular identifiers are mentioned in the methods. Significantly higher TCR diversity was found in younger patients, and higher tumor TCR diversity was associated with shorter overall and disease-free survival. The top 100 clones accounted for a significantly larger cumulative portion of the repertoire in normal lung than in tumor tissue. Only about 15 patients were in the cohort, and the authors stated that larger samples and more detailed clinical data are needed.

Libraries were made using multiplex PCR. The instrument given in TCRdb is Illumina HiSeq 2500. TCRbeta libraries were built by three rounds of nested PCR using primers (Table S4), following protocols modified from ARM-PCR. PCR products of 200-500 bp were gel-excised and purified with the QIAquick gel extraction kit before sequencing. In the source study's methods: Trimmomatic was used to clean the reads, FLASH was used to merge the reads into complete CDR3 sequences, and MiTCR was used to assign the reads to V(D)J germline segments. Clonal diversity was computed as the inverse Simpson's index with VDJtools. A read counted as productive if the sequence was in-frame and lacked a premature stop codon. TCRdb's own reprocessing of the public reads used fastp at Q25 and MiXCR and kept productive beta chains. Every CDR3 protein is listed once, alongside the most common genes and DNA of its rows. These V and J calls originate from TCRdb's pipeline instead of the authors' own analysis. The sample yields about 76,000 distinct CDR3 sequences; roughly 80% were counted once. The top ten constitute around half of the sample.

The CDR3 covers 14 residues, taking in both the cysteine and the phenylalanine. Kept here is only the CDR3 DNA, which spans 42 bases and is read in frame from base 1. Sequences SGHKS (CDR1) and YYEKEE (CDR2) are obtained from the germline V gene (reference sequence). Deletion took 3 bases off V and 4 bases off J, with a span of 13 bases between the germline ends. Source material: distant non-tumor lung tissue. The chain is assembled from TRBV5-5 and TRBJ2-5; the D region may be TRBD1 or TRBD2, each matching 6 bases equally. The receptor's source is a man aged 55-75 years with non-small cell lung cancer. The DNA sequence is TGTGCCAGCAGCTGGGAATGGGGGGCAGAGACCCAGTACTTC. Translated, it reads CASSWEWGAETQYF.